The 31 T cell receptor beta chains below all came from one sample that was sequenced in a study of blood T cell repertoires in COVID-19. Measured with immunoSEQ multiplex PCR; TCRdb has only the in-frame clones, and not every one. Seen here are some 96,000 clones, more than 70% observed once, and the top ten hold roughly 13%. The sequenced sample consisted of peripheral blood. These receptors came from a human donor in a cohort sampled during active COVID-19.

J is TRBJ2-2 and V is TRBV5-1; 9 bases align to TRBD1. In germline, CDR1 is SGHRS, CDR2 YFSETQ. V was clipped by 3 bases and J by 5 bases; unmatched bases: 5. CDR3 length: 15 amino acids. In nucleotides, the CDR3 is TGCGCCAGCAGCTCTGGGACAGGGTGGACCGGGGAGCTGTTTTTT. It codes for CASSSGTGWTGELFF.

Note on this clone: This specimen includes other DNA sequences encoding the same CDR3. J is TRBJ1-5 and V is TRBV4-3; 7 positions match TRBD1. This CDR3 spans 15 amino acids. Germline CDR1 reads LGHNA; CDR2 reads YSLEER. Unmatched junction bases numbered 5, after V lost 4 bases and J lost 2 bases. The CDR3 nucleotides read TGCGCCAGCAGCCCCCGACAGGGAGGCAATCAGCCCCAGCATTTT. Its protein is CASSPRQGGNQPQHF.

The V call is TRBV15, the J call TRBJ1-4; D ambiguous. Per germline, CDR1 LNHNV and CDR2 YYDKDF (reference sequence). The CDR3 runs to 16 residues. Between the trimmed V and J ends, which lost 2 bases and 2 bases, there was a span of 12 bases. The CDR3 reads CATSRSASGTNEKLFF. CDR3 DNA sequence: TGTGCCACCAGCAGATCCGCTTCGGGGACTAATGAAAAACTGTTTTTT.

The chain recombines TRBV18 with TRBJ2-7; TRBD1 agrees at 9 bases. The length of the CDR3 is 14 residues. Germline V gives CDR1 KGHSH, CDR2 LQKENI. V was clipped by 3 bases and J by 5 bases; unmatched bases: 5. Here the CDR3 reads CASSPPDRGNEQYF. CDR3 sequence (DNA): TGTGCCAGCTCACCTCCGGACAGGGGTAACGAGCAGTACTTC.

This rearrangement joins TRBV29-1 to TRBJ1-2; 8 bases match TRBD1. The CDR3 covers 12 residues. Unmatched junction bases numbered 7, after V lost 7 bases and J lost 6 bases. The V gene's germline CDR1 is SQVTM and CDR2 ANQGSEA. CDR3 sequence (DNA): TGCAGCGCCCGGACAGGGCTCCATGGCTACACCTTC. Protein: CSARTGLHGYTF.

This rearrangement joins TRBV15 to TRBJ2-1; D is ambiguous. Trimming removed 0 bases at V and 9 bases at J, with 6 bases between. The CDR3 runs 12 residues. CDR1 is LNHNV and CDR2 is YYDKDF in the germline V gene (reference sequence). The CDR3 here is CATSRDFGEQFF. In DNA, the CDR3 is TGTGCCACCAGCAGAGATTTCGGTGAGCAGTTCTTC.

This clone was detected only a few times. The CDR3 DNA follows: TGTGCCACTTTCGGCCCCCTTGGATGGCGGGAGGGTTCCTACAATGAGCAGTTCTTC. It specifies CATFGPLGWREGSYNEQFF. The chain combines TRBV2 with TRBJ2-1, with 9 bases lining up with TRBD2. The V gene end was trimmed by 10 bases and the J gene end by 1 base; junction bases not matched to a gene: 20. Germline CDR1 is SNHLY and CDR2 is FYNNEI. The CDR3 sequence is 19 residues long.

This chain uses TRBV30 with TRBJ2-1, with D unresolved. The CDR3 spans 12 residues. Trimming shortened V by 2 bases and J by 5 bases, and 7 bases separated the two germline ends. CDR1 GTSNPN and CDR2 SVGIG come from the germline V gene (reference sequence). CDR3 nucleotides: TGTGCCTGGAGTCCAGCGAACAATGAGCAGTTCTTC. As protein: CAWSPANNEQFF.

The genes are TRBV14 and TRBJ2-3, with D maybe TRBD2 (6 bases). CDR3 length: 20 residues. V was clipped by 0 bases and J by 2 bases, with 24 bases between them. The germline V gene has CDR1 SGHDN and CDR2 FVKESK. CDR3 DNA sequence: TGTGCCAGCAGCCAAGATTATCGGACTACCCGATATTTCCCCACAGATACGCAGTATTTT. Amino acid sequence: CASSQDYRTTRYFPTDTQYF.

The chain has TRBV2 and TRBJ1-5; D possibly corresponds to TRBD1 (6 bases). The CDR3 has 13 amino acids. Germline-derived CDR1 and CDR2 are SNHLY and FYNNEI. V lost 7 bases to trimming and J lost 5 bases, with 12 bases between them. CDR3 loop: CASKGHKDQPQHF. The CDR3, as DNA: TGTGCCAGCAAGGGACACAAAGATCAGCCCCAGCATTTT.

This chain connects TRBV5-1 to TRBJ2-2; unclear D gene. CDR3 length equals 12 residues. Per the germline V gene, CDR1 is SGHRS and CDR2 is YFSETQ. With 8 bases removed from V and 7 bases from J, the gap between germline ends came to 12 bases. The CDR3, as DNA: TGCGCCAGTAAAGAGCTGAGCGGGGAGCTGTTTTTT. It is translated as CASKELSGELFF.

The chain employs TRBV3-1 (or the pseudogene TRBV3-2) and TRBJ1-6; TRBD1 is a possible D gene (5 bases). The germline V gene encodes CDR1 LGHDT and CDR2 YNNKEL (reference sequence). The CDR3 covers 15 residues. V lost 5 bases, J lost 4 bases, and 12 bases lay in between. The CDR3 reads CASSEYGGYNSPLHF. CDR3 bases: TGTGCCAGCAGCGAATATGGGGGGTATAATTCACCCCTCCACTTT.

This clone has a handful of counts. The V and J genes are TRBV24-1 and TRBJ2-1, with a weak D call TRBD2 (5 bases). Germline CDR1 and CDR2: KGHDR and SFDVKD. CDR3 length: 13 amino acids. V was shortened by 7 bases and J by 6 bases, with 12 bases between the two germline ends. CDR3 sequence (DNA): TGTGCCACCAGCGGGATCTCCACCAATGAGCAGTTCTTC. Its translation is CATSGISTNEQFF.

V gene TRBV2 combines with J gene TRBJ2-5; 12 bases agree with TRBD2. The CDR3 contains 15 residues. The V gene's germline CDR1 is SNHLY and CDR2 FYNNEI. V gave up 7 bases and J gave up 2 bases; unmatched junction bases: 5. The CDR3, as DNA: TGTGCCAGCACCGGGACTAGCGGGTGGCAAGAGACCCAGTACTTC. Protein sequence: CASTGTSGWQETQYF.

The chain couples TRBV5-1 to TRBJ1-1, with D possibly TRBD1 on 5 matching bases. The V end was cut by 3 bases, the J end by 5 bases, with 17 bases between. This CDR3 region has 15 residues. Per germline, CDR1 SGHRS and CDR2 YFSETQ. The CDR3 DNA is TGCGCCAGCAGCTCTTGGGGCAGGGCAGGGACTGAAGCTTTCTTT. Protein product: CASSSWGRAGTEAFF.

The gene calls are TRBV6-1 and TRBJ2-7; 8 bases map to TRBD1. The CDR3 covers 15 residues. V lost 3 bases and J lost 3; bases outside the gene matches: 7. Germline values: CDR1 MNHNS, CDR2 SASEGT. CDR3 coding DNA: TGTGCCAGCAGTGACCGGACAGGGAAGGACTACGAGCAGTACTTC. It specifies CASSDRTGKDYEQYF.

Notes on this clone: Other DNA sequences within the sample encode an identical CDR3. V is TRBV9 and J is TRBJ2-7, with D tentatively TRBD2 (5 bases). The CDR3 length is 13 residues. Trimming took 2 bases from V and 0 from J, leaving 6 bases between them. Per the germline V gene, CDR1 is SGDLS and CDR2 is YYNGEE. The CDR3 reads CASSVGDSYEQYF. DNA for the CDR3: TGTGCCAGCAGCGTGGGAGACTCCTACGAGCAGTACTTC.

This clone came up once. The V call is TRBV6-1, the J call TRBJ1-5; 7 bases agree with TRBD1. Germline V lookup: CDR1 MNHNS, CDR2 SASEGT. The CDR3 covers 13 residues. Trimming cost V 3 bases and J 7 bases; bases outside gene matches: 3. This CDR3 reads CASSDLTGQPQHF. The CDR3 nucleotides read TGTGCCAGCAGTGACCTGACAGGGCAGCCCCAGCATTTT.

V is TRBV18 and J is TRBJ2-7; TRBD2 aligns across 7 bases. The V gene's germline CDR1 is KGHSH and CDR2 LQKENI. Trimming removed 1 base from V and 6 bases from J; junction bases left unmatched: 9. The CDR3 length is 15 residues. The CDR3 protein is CASSPLGAGNTEQYF. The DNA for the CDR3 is TGTGCCAGCTCACCACTCGGAGCGGGAAACACCGAGCAGTACTTC.

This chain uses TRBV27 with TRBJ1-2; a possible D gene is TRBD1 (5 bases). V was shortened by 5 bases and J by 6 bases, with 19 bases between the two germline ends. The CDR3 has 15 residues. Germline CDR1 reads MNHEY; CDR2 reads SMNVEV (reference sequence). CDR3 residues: CASSPGGGIDHGYTF. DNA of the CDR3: TGTGCCAGCAGTCCTGGTGGGGGGATCGATCATGGCTACACCTTC.

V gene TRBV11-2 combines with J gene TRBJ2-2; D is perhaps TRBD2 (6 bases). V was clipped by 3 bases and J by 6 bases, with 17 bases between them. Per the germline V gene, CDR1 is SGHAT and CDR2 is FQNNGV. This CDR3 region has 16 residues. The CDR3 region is CASSLTGGKFPGELFF. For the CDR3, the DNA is TGTGCCAGCAGCTTGACCGGGGGAAAGTTCCCCGGGGAGCTGTTTTTT.

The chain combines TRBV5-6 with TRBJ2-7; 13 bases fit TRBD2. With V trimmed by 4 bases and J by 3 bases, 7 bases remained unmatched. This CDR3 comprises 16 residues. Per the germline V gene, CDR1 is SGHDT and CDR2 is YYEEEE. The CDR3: CASSQLAGGPFYEQYF. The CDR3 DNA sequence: TGTGCCAGCAGCCAACTAGCGGGAGGGCCGTTCTACGAGCAGTACTTC. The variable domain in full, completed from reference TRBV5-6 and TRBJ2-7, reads DAGVTQSPTHLIKTRGQQVTLRCSPKSGHDTVSWYQQALGQGPQFIFQYYEEEERQRGNFPDRFSGHQFPNYSSELNVNALLLGDSALYLCASSQLAGGPFYEQYFGPGTRLTVT.

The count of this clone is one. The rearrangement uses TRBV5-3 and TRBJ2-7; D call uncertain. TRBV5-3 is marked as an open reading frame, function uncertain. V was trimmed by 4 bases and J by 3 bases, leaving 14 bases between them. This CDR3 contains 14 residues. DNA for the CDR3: TGTGCCAGAAGCGGCCACAGACCTCTCTACGAGCAGTACTTC. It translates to CARSGHRPLYEQYF.

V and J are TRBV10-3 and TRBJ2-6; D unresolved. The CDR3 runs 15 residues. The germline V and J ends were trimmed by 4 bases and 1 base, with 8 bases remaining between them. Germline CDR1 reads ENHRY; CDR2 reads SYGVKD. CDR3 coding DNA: TGTGCCATCAGTGGGGCTGCATCTGGGGCCAACGTCCTGACTTTC. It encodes CAISGAASGANVLTF.

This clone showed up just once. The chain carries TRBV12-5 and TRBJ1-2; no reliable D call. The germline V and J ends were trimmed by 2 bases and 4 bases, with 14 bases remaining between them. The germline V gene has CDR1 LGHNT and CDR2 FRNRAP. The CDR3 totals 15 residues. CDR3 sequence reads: CASGLFLTVTYGYTF. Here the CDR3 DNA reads TGTGCTAGTGGTTTGTTCCTTACAGTAACCTATGGCTACACCTTC.

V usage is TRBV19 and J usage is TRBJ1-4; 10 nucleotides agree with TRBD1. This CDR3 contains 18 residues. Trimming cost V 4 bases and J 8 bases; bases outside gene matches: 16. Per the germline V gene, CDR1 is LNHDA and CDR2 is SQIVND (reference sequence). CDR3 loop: CASSTKTGQGIRGEKLFF. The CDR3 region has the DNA TGTGCCAGTAGTACCAAGACGGGACAGGGGATCCGAGGGGAAAAACTGTTTTTT.

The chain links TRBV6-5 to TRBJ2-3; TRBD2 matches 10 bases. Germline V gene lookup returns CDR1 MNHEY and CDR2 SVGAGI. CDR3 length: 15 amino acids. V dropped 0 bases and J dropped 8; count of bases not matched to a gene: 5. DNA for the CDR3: TGTGCCAGCAGTTACTCTGCCAGCGGGAGGGGTACGCAGTATTTT. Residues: CASSYSASGRGTQYF.

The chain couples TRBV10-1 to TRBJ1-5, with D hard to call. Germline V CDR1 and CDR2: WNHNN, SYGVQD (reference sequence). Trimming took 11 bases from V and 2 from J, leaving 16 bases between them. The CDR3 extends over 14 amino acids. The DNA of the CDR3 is TGCGCCGGTAATGGAGGGTATGGCAATCAGCCCCAGCATTTT. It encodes CAGNGGYGNQPQHF.

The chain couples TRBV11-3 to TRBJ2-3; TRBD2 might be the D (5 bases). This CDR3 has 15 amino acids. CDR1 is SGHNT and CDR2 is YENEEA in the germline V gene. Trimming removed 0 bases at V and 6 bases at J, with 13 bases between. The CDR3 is CASSLDLASWDTQYF. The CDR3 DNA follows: TGTGCCAGCAGCTTAGATCTAGCCTCGTGGGATACGCAGTATTTT.

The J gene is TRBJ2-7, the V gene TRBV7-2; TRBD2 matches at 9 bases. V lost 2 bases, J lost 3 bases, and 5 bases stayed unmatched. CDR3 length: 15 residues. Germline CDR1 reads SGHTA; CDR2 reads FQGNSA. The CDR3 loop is CASSLTAGGSYEQYF. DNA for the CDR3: TGTGCCAGCAGCTTAACAGCGGGGGGTAGCTACGAGCAGTACTTC.

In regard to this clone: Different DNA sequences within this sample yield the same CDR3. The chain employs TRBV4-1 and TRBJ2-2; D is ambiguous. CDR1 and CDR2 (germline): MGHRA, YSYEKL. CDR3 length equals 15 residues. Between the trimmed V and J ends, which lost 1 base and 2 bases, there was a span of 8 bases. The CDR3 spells CASSQALANTGELFF. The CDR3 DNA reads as TGCGCCAGCAGCCAAGCTCTGGCTAACACCGGGGAGCTGTTTTTT.